This T cell receptor (beta chain) was sequenced for a study of blood T cell repertoires in COVID-19. TCRdb's copy holds only in-frame clones and misses some; the assay was immunoSEQ multiplex PCR. Here the sample spans approximately 300,000 clones, around 86% being singletons. The V end was cut by 4 bases, the J end by 2 bases, with 11 bases between. Germline-derived CDR1 and CDR2 are GTSNPN and SVGIG (reference sequence). This CDR3 region has 13 residues. The sequenced sample was PBMCs or T cells enriched from blood (not recorded which). The receptor comes from a woman aged 18-30 years who had recovered from COVID-19. V is TRBV30 and J is TRBJ1-2, with D perhaps TRBD1 (6 bases). CDR3 nucleotide sequence: TGTGCCTGGACCCGACAGGAAAACTATGGCTACACCTTC. Translating gives CAWTRQENYGYTF.